The entry below gives a single T cell receptor beta chain sequence along with its context. Its antigen is not known. Researchers collected around 10 milliliters of peripheral blood from every single donor. The sample is drawn from a study of blood T cells in healthy people across ages. A second PCR of roughly 6 to 12 cycles used a sample-barcoded 5' primer and a J-beta primer mix. Template switching added a 12-random-nucleotide identifier to every cDNA molecule. TCRdb fed the 5' RACE reads into MiXCR, producing one record per CDR3 protein. Of some 1.1 million distinct CDR3 sequences in the sample, more than 30% were seen once. Study observations and caveats: As naive T cell percentage varied, TCR beta diversity correlated strongly with it. Relative to aged donors, long-lived donors carried more naive CD4+ cells and displayed higher diversity.

Between the trimmed V and J ends, which lost 5 bases and 1 base, there was a span of 12 bases. The CDR3 loop spans 15 amino acids. The germline V gene encodes CDR1 SEHNR and CDR2 FQNEAQ (reference sequence). Sequenced: blood. This sequence joins TRBV7-9 and TRBJ2-4, with D uncertain. This sequence was found in a man aged 18 to 35 in good health. Written as DNA, the CDR3 is TGTGCCAGCAGCGGGGATCCTCGGGCCAAAAACATTCAGTACTTC. This codes for CASSGDPRAKNIQYF.